This record covers a single T cell receptor beta chain. The sample originates from a study of T-cell reconstitution after alpha-beta-depleted transplantation in children. The authors prepared the TCRbeta library with unique molecular identifiers. TCRdb re-called the PCR reads through MiXCR, storing one row per CDR3 protein. The sample includes approximately 650,000 distinct CDR3 sequences, 13% seen only once; the top ten take 0.79%. Germline-derived CDR1 and CDR2 are SGHRS and YFSETQ. The CDR3 consists of 13 residues. V gave up 0 bases and J gave up 8 bases, with 9 bases separating them. V usage is TRBV5-1 and J usage is TRBJ2-4, with TRBD2 as a possible D gene (7 bases). The sequencing used PBMCs, collected before TCRalphabeta/CD19-depleted stem cell transplant. The sequence was collected from a girl aged 2 to 10 with congenital amegakaryocytic thrombocytopenia, due to receive a stem cell transplant. CDR3 in amino acids: CASSLGGGDIQYF. For the CDR3, the DNA is TGCGCCAGCAGCTTGGGCGGGGGCGACATTCAGTACTTC.